This T cell receptor (beta chain) emerged from a study of T cell responses to AZD1222 COVID-19 vaccine. The CDR3 sequence is 15 residues long. V was clipped by 9 bases and J by 5 bases; unmatched bases: 14. Germline CDR1 SNHLY, CDR2 FYNNEI. The protocol was immunoSEQ multiplex PCR, while the TCRdb copy is restricted to in-frame clones and leaves out a portion. The sample contains about 88,000 clones, about 90% of which appear only once. The source of this sequence is an adult in good health. The chain couples TRBV2 to TRBJ2-7; TRBD1 matches at 9 bases. Sequencing used peripheral blood, obtained on day 0 of MenACWY control vaccination. The CDR3 protein is CARSSGWGQGHEQYF. The CDR3 nucleotides read TGTGCCAGAAGCTCCGGGTGGGGACAGGGCCACGAGCAGTACTTC. Combining the CDR3 with reference TRBV2 and TRBJ2-7 gives the whole variable domain EPEVTQTPSHQVTQMGQEVILRCVPISNHLYFYWYRQILGQKVEFLVSFYNNEISEKSEIFDDQFSVERPDGSNFTLKIRSTKLEDSAMYFCARSSGWGQGHEQYFGPGTRLTVT.